This TCR beta chain was found in a study of blood T cell repertoires in COVID-19. Study overall: Acute and convalescent COVID-19 specimens originated in the United States, Italy and Spain. The cDNA or gDNA used as material had been derived from T cells, B-cell-depleted T cells, or PBMCs.

Original handling: Cell counts per sample came from amplifying reference gene primers. Profiling relied on immunoSEQ multiplex PCR, and the TCRdb table lists in-frame clones only, not all of them. That table gives V, J and clone size, and the DNA gave D and trimming. This table holds roughly 200,000 clones, approximately 84% found once. This clone was detected a few times. This CDR3 has 13 residues. Trimming took off 2 bases at V and 6 bases at J, with 9 bases between the two ends. Germline-derived CDR1 and CDR2 are KGHSH and LQKENI. Sequencing was performed on peripheral blood. This clonotype originated in a woman over 75 with acute or convalescent COVID-19. This chain links TRBV18 with TRBJ2-3; tentative D call: TRBD2 (6 bases). CDR3 sequence (DNA): TGTGCCAGCTCACCATGGGGGGTTGATACGCAGTATTTT. Its protein product is CASSPWGVDTQYF.